This TCR beta chain derives from a study of T cell responses to AZD1222 COVID-19 vaccine (dated by TCRdb to the early 2020s). For the wider study: AZD1222 recipients given second doses at about 4 weeks or at about 12 weeks were pooled, since spike-specific TCR depth and breadth were not found to differ between the two schedules. A total of just over 230 trial participants underwent TCR sequencing, of whom 207 had received two doses of AZD1222 and around 26 had received two doses of the MenACWY control vaccine. Trial participants were enrolled by age into 18-55, 56-69 and 70-plus year subgroups, with approximately 150, 28 and 58 TCR-sequenced participants respectively. Findings and caveats that apply to the study as a whole: Only five to seven AZD1222 recipients were SARS-CoV-2 seropositive at baseline, limiting conclusions about previously exposed vaccinees. After two AZD1222 doses, spike-specific TCR breadth and depth were significantly higher than at day 0 and than in MenACWY recipients. Vaccine-associated CD4 TCRs spanned the whole spike protein, with dominant responses in regions 160-218 and 743-854. The 56-69-year group was small, and its depth increase did not reach significance, likely because of low power. Most participants were white British and females outnumbered males, and the authors suggested that clonal diversity may have been underestimated. No day 14 peak-response samples were available, so repertoires were characterized only after the peak T cell response. Epitopes outside the regions mutated in the B.1.351 and B.1.1.7 variants were reportedly recognized by nearly half of the unique spike-specific TCRs.

This clone has only one observation. Its antigen target is currently unknown. No base quality values were provided; no much bigger clone lies one nucleotide off. In the germline V gene, CDR1 corresponds to MGHRA and CDR2 to YSYEKL. Trimming costs V 4 bases and J 10 bases, and their ends lie 11 bases apart. CDR3 length: 13 amino acids, cysteine to phenylalanine. Only CDR3 DNA is held: 39 bases, read in frame from base 1. The CDR3 regions of human TCRbeta chains were subjected to immunosequencing. For the original study's pipeline: Repertoire TCRs were matched against a reference library of SARS-CoV-2-specific TCRs generated with the MIRA antigen-specificity platform. Breadth was defined as the fraction of unique TCRs that were SARS-CoV-2-associated. Depth was defined as the fraction of total T cells that were SARS-CoV-2-associated. Using the MIRA data, every spike-specific TCR was mapped to the spike region that the TCR reacted to and assigned to either a CD4 or a CD8 class. Log10-transformed breadth and depth values were compared by one-way ANOVA with Sidak's multiple comparisons tests. TCRdb's version of the immuneACCESS table is confined to in-frame rearrangements and falls short of the full clone set. An unresolved V gene accounts for under half of the shortfall where checked; the remainder is of unknown origin. Clonal size and the V and J genes are those of that table, whereas D and trimming came from the DNA. The sample contains more than 110,000 clones, just under 95% of them found a single time. Approximately 5.4% of the sample lies in the top ten.

The label giving this sample's time point can be read as: baseline before first vaccination. Vaccinee samples came from UK trials COV001 and COV002, including a single-blind randomized controlled phase 2/3 trial of AZD1222 (ChAdOx1 nCoV-19) in healthy adults. For TCRbeta chain sequencing, PBMC samples were collected from trial participants at day 0 and at day 28 after the second dose. The receptor comes from an adult in good health. Specimen: peripheral blood, collected on day 0 of AZD1222 vaccination. The rearrangement combines TRBV4-1 with TRBJ1-6; the D gene is unclear. The sequenced DNA: TGCGCCAGCAGCCTGGGGTCGGGATCACCCCTCCACTTT. It codes for CASSLGSGSPLHF.